The clone carrying this T cell receptor (beta chain) has a handful of counts. CDR1 and CDR2 from the germline V gene are ENHRY and SYGVKD. The CDR3 is 18 amino acids. Trimming left V 1 base short and J 2 bases short, with 20 bases between. One entry per CDR3 protein, called by TCRdb with MiXCR from the RT-PCR reads. The sample holds about 680,000 distinct CDR3 sequences, 12% to 15% seen once. Sequenced input: memory CD4+ T cells from blood. The chain joins TRBV10-3 to TRBJ1-2; tentative D call: TRBD1 (6 bases). The clonotype originates from a female donor in good health, serving as a healthy control. CDR3 residues: CAISEFAGEQVPNYGYTF. Written as DNA, the CDR3 is TGTGCCATCAGTGAGTTTGCAGGGGAGCAAGTCCCGAACTATGGCTACACCTTC.